This TCR beta chain was found in a study of cytomegalovirus exposure and HLA in healthy donors. Study results and limitations: According to reports, the classifier identified cytomegalovirus status with high specificity and sensitivity.

This clone was counted only a few times. Its antigen is unknown. CDR1 and CDR2 (germline): WSHSY, SAAADI. The CDR3 has 15 residues. V lost 4 bases and J lost 7; bases outside the gene matches: 6. The study ran its PCR with 60 Vbeta and 13 Jbeta primers. Sequencing was performed with immunoSEQ multiplex PCR; in TCRdb, only in-frame clones are kept and a portion is missing. The data show approximately 120,000 clones, 73% seen once. Sequences were obtained from PBMCs. This clonotype originated in a man aged 55 to 70 in good health and CMV-seropositive. The chain uses TRBV10-2 and TRBJ1-6, with 8 bases identical to TRBD1. DNA for the CDR3: TGCGCCAGCAGTGGGAATAGACAGGGGAATTCACCCCTCCACTTT. Its protein is CASSGNRQGNSPLHF.